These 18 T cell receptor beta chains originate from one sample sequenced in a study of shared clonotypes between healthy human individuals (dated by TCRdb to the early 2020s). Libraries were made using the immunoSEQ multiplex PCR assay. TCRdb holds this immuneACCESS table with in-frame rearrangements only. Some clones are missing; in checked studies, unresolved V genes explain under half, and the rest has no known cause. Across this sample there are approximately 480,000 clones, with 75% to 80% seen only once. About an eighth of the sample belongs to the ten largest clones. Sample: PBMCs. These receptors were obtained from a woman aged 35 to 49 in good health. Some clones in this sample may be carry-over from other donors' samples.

CDR3 region: CASSLVQMNTEAFF. DNA of the CDR3: TGTGCCAGCAGCTTGGTTCAGATGAACACTGAAGCTTTCTTT. J is TRBJ1-1 and V is TRBV5-4; no reliable D call. Trimming shortened V by 0 bases and J by 0 bases, and 6 bases separated the two germline ends. The CDR3 runs 14 residues. The germline V gene has CDR1 SGHNT and CDR2 YYREEE (reference sequence). Full variable domain (outside the CDR3, taken from reference TRBV5-4 and TRBJ1-1): ETGVTQSPTHLIKTRGQQVTLRCSSQSGHNTVSWYQQALGQGPQFIFQYYREEENGRGNFPPRFSGLQFPNYSSELNVNALELDDSALYLCASSLVQMNTEAFFGQGTRLTVV.

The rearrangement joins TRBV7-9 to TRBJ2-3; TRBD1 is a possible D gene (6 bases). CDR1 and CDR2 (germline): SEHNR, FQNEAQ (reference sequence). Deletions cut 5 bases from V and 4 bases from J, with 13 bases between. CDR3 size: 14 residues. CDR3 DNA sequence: TGTGCCAGCAGCCCGAGGACAGATTCAGATACGCAGTATTTT. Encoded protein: CASSPRTDSDTQYF.

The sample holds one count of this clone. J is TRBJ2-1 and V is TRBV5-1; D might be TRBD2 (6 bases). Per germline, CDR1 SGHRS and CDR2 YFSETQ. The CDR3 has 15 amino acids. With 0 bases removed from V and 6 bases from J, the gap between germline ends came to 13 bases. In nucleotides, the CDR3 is TGCGCCAGCAGCTTGGTTCGCGCGGGAATCAATGAGCAGTTCTTC. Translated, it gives CASSLVRAGINEQFF.

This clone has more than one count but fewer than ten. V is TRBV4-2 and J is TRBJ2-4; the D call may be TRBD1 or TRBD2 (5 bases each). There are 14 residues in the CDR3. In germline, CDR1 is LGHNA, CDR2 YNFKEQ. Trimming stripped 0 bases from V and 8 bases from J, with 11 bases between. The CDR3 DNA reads TGTGCCAGCAGCCAAGATCTTGGGGGAGACATTCAGTACTTC. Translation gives CASSQDLGGDIQYF.

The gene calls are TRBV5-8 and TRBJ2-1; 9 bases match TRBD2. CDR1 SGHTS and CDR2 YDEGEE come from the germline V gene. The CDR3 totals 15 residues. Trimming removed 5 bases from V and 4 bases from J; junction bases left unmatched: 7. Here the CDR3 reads CASSYQREAYNEQFF. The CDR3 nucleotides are TGTGCCAGCAGTTACCAGCGGGAGGCTTACAATGAGCAGTTCTTC. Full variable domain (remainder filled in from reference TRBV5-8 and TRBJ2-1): EAGVTQSPTHLIKTRGQQATLRCSPISGHTSVYWYQQALGLGLQFLLWYDEGEERNRGNFPPRFSGRQFPNYSSELNVNALELEDSALYLCASSYQREAYNEQFFGPGTRLTVL.

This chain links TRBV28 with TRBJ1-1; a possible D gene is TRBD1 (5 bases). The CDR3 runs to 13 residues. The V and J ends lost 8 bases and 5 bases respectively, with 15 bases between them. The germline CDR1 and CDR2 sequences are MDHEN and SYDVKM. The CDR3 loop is CASLGPYDTEAFF. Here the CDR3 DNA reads TGTGCCAGCCTGGGACCCTACGATACTGAAGCTTTCTTT.

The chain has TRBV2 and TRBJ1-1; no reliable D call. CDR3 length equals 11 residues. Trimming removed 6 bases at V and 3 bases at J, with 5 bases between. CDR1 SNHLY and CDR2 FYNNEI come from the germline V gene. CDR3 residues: CASRGYTEAFF. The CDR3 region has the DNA TGTGCCAGCAGAGGGTACACTGAAGCTTTCTTT.

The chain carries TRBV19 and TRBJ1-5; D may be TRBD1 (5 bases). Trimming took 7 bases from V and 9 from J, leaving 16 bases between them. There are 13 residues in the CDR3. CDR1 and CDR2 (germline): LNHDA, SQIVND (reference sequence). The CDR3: CASTGRNSPPQHF. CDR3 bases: TGTGCCAGTACGGGACGGAACAGTCCGCCCCAGCATTTT.

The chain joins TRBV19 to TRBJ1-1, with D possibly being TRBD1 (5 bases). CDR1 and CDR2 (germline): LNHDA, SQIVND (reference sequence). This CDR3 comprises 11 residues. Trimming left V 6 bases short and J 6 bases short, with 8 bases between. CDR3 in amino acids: CASRGTAEAFF. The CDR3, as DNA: TGTGCCAGTAGGGGGACGGCTGAAGCTTTCTTT.

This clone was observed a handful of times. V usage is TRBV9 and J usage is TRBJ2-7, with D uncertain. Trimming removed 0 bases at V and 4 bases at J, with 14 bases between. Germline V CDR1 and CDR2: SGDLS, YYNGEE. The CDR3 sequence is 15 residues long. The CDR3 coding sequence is TGTGCCAGCAGCGTAGGGTCAGTAAATCCGTACGAGCAGTACTTC. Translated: CASSVGSVNPYEQYF. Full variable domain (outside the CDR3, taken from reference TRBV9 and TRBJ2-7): DSGVTQTPKHLITATGQRVTLRCSPRSGDLSVYWYQQSLDQGLQFLIQYYNGEERAKGNILERFSAQQFPDLHSELNLSSLELGDSALYFCASSVGSVNPYEQYFGPGTRLTVT.

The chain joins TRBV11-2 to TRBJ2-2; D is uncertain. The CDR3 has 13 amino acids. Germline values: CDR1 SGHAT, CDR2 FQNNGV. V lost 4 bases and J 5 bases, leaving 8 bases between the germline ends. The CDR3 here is CASSSATTGELFF. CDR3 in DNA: TGTGCCAGCAGCTCCGCGACAACCGGGGAGCTGTTTTTT. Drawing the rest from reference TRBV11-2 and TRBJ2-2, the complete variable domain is EAGVAQSPRYKIIEKRQSVAFWCNPISGHATLYWYQQILGQGPKLLIQFQNNGVVDDSQLPKDRFSAERLKGVDSTLKIQPAKLEDSAVYLCASSSATTGELFFGEGSRLTVL.

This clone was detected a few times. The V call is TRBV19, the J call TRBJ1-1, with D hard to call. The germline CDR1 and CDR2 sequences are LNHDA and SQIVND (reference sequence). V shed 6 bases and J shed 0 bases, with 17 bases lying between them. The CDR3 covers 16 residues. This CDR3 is CASSSQPNSMNTEAFF. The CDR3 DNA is TGTGCCAGTAGCTCACAACCTAACTCCATGAACACTGAAGCTTTCTTT.

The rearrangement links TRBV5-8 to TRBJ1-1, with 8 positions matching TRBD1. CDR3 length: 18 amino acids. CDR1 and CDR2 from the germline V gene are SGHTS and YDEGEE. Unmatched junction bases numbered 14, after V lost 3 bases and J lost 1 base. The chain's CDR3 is CASSYHRGTGPGNTEAFF. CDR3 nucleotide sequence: TGTGCCAGCAGCTATCATCGCGGGACAGGTCCGGGGAACACTGAAGCTTTCTTT.

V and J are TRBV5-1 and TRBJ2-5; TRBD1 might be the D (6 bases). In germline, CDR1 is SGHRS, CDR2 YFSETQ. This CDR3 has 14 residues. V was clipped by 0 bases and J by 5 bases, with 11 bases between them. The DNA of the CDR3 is TGCGCCAGCAGCTTGGCTCTTCAGGGGGAGACCCAGTACTTC. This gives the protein CASSLALQGETQYF.

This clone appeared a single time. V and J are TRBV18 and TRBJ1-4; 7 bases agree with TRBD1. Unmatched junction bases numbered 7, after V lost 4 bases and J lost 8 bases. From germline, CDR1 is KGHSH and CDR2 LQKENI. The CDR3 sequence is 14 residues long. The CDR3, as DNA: TGTGCCAGCTCACGGTCAGGGGGAGAAGAAAAACTGTTTTTT. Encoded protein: CASSRSGGEEKLFF. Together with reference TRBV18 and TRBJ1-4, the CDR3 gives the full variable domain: NAGVMQNPRHLVRRRGQEARLRCSPMKGHSHVYWYRQLPEEGLKFMVYLQKENIIDESGMPKERFSAEFPKEGPSILRIQQVVRGDSAAYFCASSRSGGEEKLFFGSGTQLSVL.

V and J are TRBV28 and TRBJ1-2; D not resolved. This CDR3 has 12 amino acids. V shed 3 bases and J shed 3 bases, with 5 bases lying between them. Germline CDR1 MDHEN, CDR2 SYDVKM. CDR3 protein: CASSFWDYGYTF. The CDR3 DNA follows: TGTGCCAGCAGTTTTTGGGACTATGGCTACACCTTC.

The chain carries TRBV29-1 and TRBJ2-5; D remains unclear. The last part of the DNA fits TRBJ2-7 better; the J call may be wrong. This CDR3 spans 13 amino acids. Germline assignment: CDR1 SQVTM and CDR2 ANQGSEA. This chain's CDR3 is CSVRERGNYEQYF. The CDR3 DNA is TGCAGCGTTCGCGAACGTGGGAACTACGAGCAGTACTTC.

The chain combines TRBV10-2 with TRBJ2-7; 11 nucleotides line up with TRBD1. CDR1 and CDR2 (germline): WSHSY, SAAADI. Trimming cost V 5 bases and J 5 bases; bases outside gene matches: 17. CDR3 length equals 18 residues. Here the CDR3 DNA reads TGCGCCAGCAGTCACTTCTCTCCTAGTGGGACAGGGGGGAACGAGCAGTACTTC. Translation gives CASSHFSPSGTGGNEQYF.